Given below is one TCR beta chain in context. This sample stems from a study of Ad26.COV2.S vaccination and SARS-CoV-2 variants. Turning to the study itself: Donor was in the COV1001 Ad26.COV2.S trial arm. By the intramuscular route, Ad26.COV2.S was given once, or twice 56 days apart.

This CDR3 is built from 16 residues. In germline, CDR1 is SGHDT, CDR2 YYEEEE. With V trimmed by 4 bases and J by 5 bases, 8 bases remained unmatched. Specified treatment: approximately 18 received Ad26.COV2.S at low or high dose, single or two shots; 5 received placebo; per-sample allocation not given. Specimen acquisition occurred on day 63 following the initial vaccine or placebo injection. This vaccine is an Ad26 vector that expresses the Wuhan-strain SARS-CoV-2 spike. Some clones are missing from TCRdb's copy, which holds only in-frame ones; the method was immunoSEQ multiplex PCR. The sample holds fewer than 500,000 clones, 75% to 95% seen once.

J is TRBJ2-5 and V is TRBV5-6; the match to TRBD2 covers 13 bases. The sample here was peripheral blood, taken in a trial of Ad26.COV2.S vaccine versus placebo. This clonotype originated in a person between 18 and 59 years old who received the Ad26.COV2.S COVID-19 vaccine or a placebo. Here the CDR3 DNA reads TGTGCCAGCAGCGCCGGACTAGCGGGGGCCCGGGAGACCCAGTACTTC. Translating gives CASSAGLAGARETQYF.